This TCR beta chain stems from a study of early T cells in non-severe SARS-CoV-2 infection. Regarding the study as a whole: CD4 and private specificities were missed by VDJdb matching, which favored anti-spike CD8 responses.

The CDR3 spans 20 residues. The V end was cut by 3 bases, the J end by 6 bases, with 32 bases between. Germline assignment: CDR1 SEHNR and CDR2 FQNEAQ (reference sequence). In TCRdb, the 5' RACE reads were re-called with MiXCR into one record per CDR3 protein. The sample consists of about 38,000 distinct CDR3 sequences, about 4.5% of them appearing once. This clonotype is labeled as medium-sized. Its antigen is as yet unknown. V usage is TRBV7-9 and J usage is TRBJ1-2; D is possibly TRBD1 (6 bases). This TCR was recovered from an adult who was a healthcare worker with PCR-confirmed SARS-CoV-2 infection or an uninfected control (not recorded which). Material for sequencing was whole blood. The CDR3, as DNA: TGTGCCAGCAGCTTTACCCCCGGTTGGACAGTAGAGGACAAGAGCCATGGCTACACCTTC. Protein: CASSFTPGWTVEDKSHGYTF.